The 2 T cell receptor beta chains reported below all come from one sample, sequenced in a study of CXCR3-negative and CXCR3-positive naive CD8 T cells. UMI-labeled 5' RACE yielded the TRB cDNA libraries. One entry per CDR3 protein, without DNA, is what TCRdb gives after re-calling the 5' RACE reads. The sample's table shows roughly 26,000 distinct CDR3 sequences. Sample: naive CXCR3- CD8+ T cells from blood. Regarding subset: CD45RO-CCR7+CD27+CD95- naive CD8+ T cells lacking CXCR3 (TNR3-). The receptors derive from a human donor in good health. Some clones in this sample may be carry-over from other donors' samples.

The chain employs TRBV6-2 or TRBV6-3 and TRBJ2-3; TCRdb names TRBD1, which stays unverified in the absence of DNA. The CDR3 extends over 14 amino acids. The germline V gene has CDR1 MNHEY and CDR2 SVGEGT. The CDR3 region is CASSYGGGPDTQYF.

The chain carries TRBV2 and TRBJ1-4. Germline V gene data show CDR1 as SNHLY and CDR2 as FYNNEI. This CDR3 region has 14 residues. This chain's CDR3 is CASSGNATNEKLFF.